Detailed here is one T cell receptor (beta chain). Its antigen is not known. V gave up 3 bases and J gave up 8 bases, with 17 bases separating them. CDR1 and CDR2 (germline): SGDLS, YYNGEE. The CDR3 is made up of 14 amino acids. The study ran its PCR with 60 Vbeta and 13 Jbeta primers. Some clones are missing from TCRdb's copy, which holds only in-frame ones; the method was immunoSEQ multiplex PCR. The profile covers approximately 90,000 clones, with about 77% appearing a single time and roughly 3.2% taken by the ten largest. The sample originates from a study of cytomegalovirus exposure and HLA in healthy donors. Study-wide context: Across 350 to 400 genotyped donors, around 80% landed in the Caucasian-associated ancestry cluster.

Findings and limits, study-wide: In a later analysis, an Asian-associated ancestry cluster reportedly showed fewer N-insertions than the approximately 670-donor mean. Common viral pathogens seemed, in a later analysis, to connect with several of the most significant clusters. CMV antigen specificity was confirmed in vitro for three CMV-associated chains.

This clonotype was sampled from a man between 35 and 55 years old in good health and CMV-seronegative. Sequenced sample: PBMCs. This chain joins TRBV9 and TRBJ1-1, with no clear D. CDR3 DNA: TGTGCCAGCAGCGGTGGAACTCTTTCCAGGGAAGCTTTCTTT. It is translated as CASSGGTLSREAFF.